This TCR beta chain comes out of a study of blood T cell repertoires in COVID-19 (dated by TCRdb to between 2020 and 2021). About the investigation overall: Samples from collaborators originated in the United States, Italy and Spain and spanned both the acute and convalescent phases of COVID-19. The prospective study material was composed of cDNA or gDNA derived from T cells, B-cell-depleted T cells, or PBMCs. Samples were obtained from the ongoing ImmuneRACE study (first 160 participants) and from some 1,300 subjects provided by 6 global collaborators. A freely available public database, intended as a resource for researchers studying the immune response to SARS-CoV-2, is where the repertoires were released. Nearly every sample came with metadata listing a de-identified subject ID, COVID-19 status, age in years and sex. The dataset comprised deeply sampled blood TCRbeta repertoires from subjects exposed to, actively infected with, or recovered from COVID-19. Where available, HLA class I and class II types were obtained from metadata supplied by the sample provider rather than from assay-based typing. Beyond this particular receptor, the publication reports: The amount of clinical and demographic metadata varied by source and participant and was provided uncurated.

Note on this clone: No cognate antigen has been identified for it. Per-base qualities were not stored, and no clone one base away is much larger.

TCRbeta CDR3 regions were amplified from genomic DNA by means of the immunoSEQ Assay, a bias-controlled multiplex PCR. On the study's bioinformatics: The number of nucleated cells in each sample was estimated from the amplification of reference gene primers within the assay. To quantify the absolute abundance of each unique TCRbeta CDR3 rearrangement, sequence reads were collapsed and filtered. For each sample, productive Simpson clonality was calculated as the square root of Simpson's diversity index across productive rearrangements. TCRdb re-hosts the immuneACCESS table, in-frame sequences only. Its copies lack some clones; in the studies checked, an unresolved V gene accounts for under half of them, and the cause for the rest is not known. The V and J calls and clone size come from that table; D and trimming were worked out from the DNA. This sample comprises 150,000 to 200,000 clones, just over 85% of them detected only once. The ten largest clones take up roughly 8% of the sample.

Whole blood was collected in K2EDTA tubes by collaborating institutions according to the institutions' own protocols. Collaborator samples were shipped for TCRbeta analysis as frozen whole blood, isolated PBMCs, or DNA extracted from either sample type. Germline trimming: 10 bases from V, 7 bases from J; junction bases outside gene matches: 9. Including cysteine and phenylalanine, the CDR3 has 12 amino acids. Just the 36-base CDR3 DNA is kept, in frame starting at base 1. The germline V gene supplies CDR1 ENHRY and CDR2 SYGVKD. The chain is assembled from TRBV10-3 and TRBJ2-7; 8 middle bases align to TRBD2. The sequence derives from a man aged 55 to 69 with acute or convalescent COVID-19. Sequences were obtained from peripheral blood. The CDR3: CATSGTRGEQYF. At the DNA level, the sequence is TGTGCCACCTCCGGGACTAGAGGTGAGCAGTACTTC.